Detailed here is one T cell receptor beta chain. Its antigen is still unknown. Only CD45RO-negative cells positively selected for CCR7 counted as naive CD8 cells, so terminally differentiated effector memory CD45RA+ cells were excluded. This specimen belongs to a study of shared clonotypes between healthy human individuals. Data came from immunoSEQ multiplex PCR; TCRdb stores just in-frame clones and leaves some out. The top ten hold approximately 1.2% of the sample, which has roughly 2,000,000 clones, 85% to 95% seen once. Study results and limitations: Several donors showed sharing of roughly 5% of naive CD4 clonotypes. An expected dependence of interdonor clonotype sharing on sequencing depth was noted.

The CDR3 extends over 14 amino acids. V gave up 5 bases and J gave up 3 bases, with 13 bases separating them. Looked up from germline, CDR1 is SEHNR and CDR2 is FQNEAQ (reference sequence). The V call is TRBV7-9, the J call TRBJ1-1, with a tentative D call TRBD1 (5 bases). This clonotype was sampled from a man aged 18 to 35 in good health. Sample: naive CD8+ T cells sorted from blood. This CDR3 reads CASSDDRLDTEAFF. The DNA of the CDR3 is TGTGCCAGCAGCGACGACAGATTAGACACTGAAGCTTTCTTT.